This TCR beta chain emerged from a study of CD8+CD57+ T cells in acquired aplastic anemia. The template used for profiling TCR beta VDJ and CDR3 was genomic DNA. Using its own MiXCR run on the reads, TCRdb lists one record per CDR3 protein. This sample yields more than 150,000 distinct CDR3 sequences, of which less than 65% are seen a single time; under 60% belongs to the top ten. This clonotype was seen a few times. Sequencing was performed on sorted CD4+, CD8+, or CD8+CD57+ T cells (not recorded which) from PBMCs. The origin of this receptor is a human donor with severe aplastic anemia or a healthy control (not recorded which).

CDR3 sequence reads: CASSESNREETQYF. The CDR3 DNA reads TGCGCCAGCAGTGAGAGTAACAGGGAAGAGACCCAGTACTTC. V and J are TRBV10-1 and TRBJ2-5, with D possibly being TRBD1 (6 bases). Trimming shortened V by 2 bases and J by 3 bases, and 10 bases separated the two germline ends. Germline loops: CDR1 WNHNN, CDR2 SYGVQD (reference sequence). CDR3 size: 14 residues.